This is a list of T cell receptor beta chains from one sample in a study of control samples from healthy donors and cancer patients. Profiling relied on immunoSEQ multiplex PCR, and the TCRdb table lists in-frame clones only, not all of them. The sample has over 110,000 clones; around nine tenths are singletons. Sample: blood. These TCRs come from a man between 25 and 39 years old in good health. Each CDR3 is given with its conserved first and last residue. D genes are given only for firm matches. Clone size is stated in some rows and not others, as once, few, many or a class when expanded.

>TRBD1|TRBJ2-5|TRBV5-1|-|15
TGCGCCAGCAGCCTAGGACAGGGCATAGGAGAGACCCAGTACTTC
CASSLGQGIGETQYF
>-|TRBJ1-2|TRBV28|-|16
TGTGCCAGCAGTTCAGTGTGGAGGGCTACTAACTATGGCTACACCTTC
CASSSVWRATNYGYTF
>-|TRBJ2-7|TRBV19|-|14
TGTGCCAGTAGTATGACTGGGGGTTCCTACGAGCAGTACTTC
CASSMTGGSYEQYF
>-|TRBJ2-7|TRBV6-6|once|14
TGTGCCAGCAGTTACGAGGCTAGCTCCTACGAGCAGTACTTC
CASSYEASSYEQYF
>TRBD1|TRBJ2-7|TRBV11-2|-|12
TGTGCCAGCAGCAGGGGGCTTTACGAGCAGTACTTC
CASSRGLYEQYF
>-|TRBJ2-7|TRBV6-5|-|15
TGTGCCAGCAGTTACTCATCGGGAACTCACTACGAGCAGTACTTC
CASSYSSGTHYEQYF
>TRBD1|TRBJ1-2|TRBV7-9|once|13
TGTGCCAGCAGCCCGCGGACAGGATATGGCTACACCTTC
CASSPRTGYGYTF
>-|TRBJ2-1|TRBV21-1|-|14
TGTGCCAGCAGGACTAGCGACTCCTACAATGAGCAGTTCTTC
CASRTSDSYNEQFF
>-|TRBJ1-3|TRBV2|-|14
TGTGCCAGCAGTGTTGAGCTCTCTGGAAACACCATATATTTT
CASSVELSGNTIYF
>TRBD1|TRBJ1-4|TRBV7-9|-|14
TGTGCCAGCAGCTTACGACAGGGAGGGGAAAAACTGTTTTTT
CASSLRQGGEKLFF
>-|TRBJ1-2|TRBV28|-|13
TGTGCCAGTTACGTGGGGGGGGACTATGGCTACACCTTC
CASYVGGDYGYTF
>TRBD2|TRBJ2-1|TRBV18|-|17
TGTGCCAGCTCACCGGCCGGGACTAGCGGGAGTCACAATGAGCAGTTCTTC
CASSPAGTSGSHNEQFF
>-|TRBJ2-1|TRBV6-4|-|15
TGTGCCAGCAGTCCCGGGACTGGGCAATACAATGAGCAGTTCTTC
CASSPGTGQYNEQFF
>-|TRBJ1-2|TRBV3-1/TRBV3-2|-|13
TGTGCCAGCAGCACCCGGACCAACCTAGGCTACACCTTC
CASSTRTNLGYTF
>TRBD2|TRBJ2-2|TRBV6-2/TRBV6-3|-|17
TGTGCCAGCAGTTACTCGGGACTAGCGGGAGATACCGGGGAGCTGTTTTTT
CASSYSGLAGDTGELFF
>-|TRBJ1-5|TRBV28|-|12
TGTGCCAGCAGTTTATTAGGTCAGCCCCAGCATTTT
CASSLLGQPQHF
>-|TRBJ2-3|TRBV7-9|-|13
TGTGCCAGCAGCTTAGTTCTGGGGGGTACGCAGTATTTT
CASSLVLGGTQYF
>-|TRBJ1-1|TRBV7-9|-|13
TGTGCCAGCAGCTTCGGGGTGGGTACTGAAGCTTTCTTT
CASSFGVGTEAFF
>-|TRBJ2-1|TRBV5-1|-|16
TGCGCCAGCAGCCGGGGGACAGAAAAGCCCTACAATGAGCAGTTCTTC
CASSRGTEKPYNEQFF
>-|TRBJ1-5|TRBV5-6|-|15
TGTGCCAGCAGCCTGTTGACAGAAGCCTATCAGCCCCAGCATTTT
CASSLLTEAYQPQHF
>-|TRBJ2-7|TRBV12-3/TRBV12-4|-|12
TGTGCCAGCAGCCCGGCGGGCCACGAGCAGTACTTC
CASSPAGHEQYF
>-|TRBJ1-1|TRBV2|-|13
TGTGCCAGCAGCAGGGAATCGAACACTGAAGCTTTCTTT
CASSRESNTEAFF
>-|TRBJ1-1|TRBV18|-|15
TGTGCCAGCTCACCACCGGGCAGAGGGAACACTGAAGCTTTCTTT
CASSPPGRGNTEAFF
>-|TRBJ1-4|TRBV28|-|12
TGTGCCAGCAGTTCCGGGCCTGAAAAACTGTTTTTT
CASSSGPEKLFF
>TRBD2|TRBJ2-3|TRBV19|-|16
TGTGCCAGTAGTAACATAGCGGGAGTAGGATCAGATACGCAGTATTTT
CASSNIAGVGSDTQYF
>-|TRBJ2-7|TRBV18|-|14
TGTGCCAGCTCAAAGACAGCGAATCTGTACGAGCAGTACTTC
CASSKTANLYEQYF
>-|TRBJ2-1|TRBV2|once|15
TGTGCCAGCAGTGACCCGGCAGGGTACTACAATGAGCAGTTCTTC
CASSDPAGYYNEQFF
>TRBD2|TRBJ2-1|TRBV4-1|-|16
TGCGCCAGCAGCCAAGGAGCCGGCCTAGCGGGAGAGCCGGAGTTCTTC
CASSQGAGLAGEPEFF
>-|TRBJ1-1|TRBV29-1|-|14
TGCAGCGTTGCGGGGATAGGACAGAACACTGAAGCTTTCTTT
CSVAGIGQNTEAFF
>TRBD1|TRBJ2-7|TRBV18|-|15
TGTGCCAGCTCACCACTCGGACAGGGAAAATACGAGCAGTACTTC
CASSPLGQGKYEQYF
>-|TRBJ1-1|TRBV7-9|-|14
TGTGCCAGCAGCTTTGGACAGAAGGTGGCTGAAGCTTTCTTT
CASSFGQKVAEAFF
>-|TRBJ1-2|TRBV19|-|15
TGTGCCAGTAGTATAGCCTTGGACAGAGTCTATGGCTACACCTTC
CASSIALDRVYGYTF
>TRBD1|TRBJ1-2|TRBV7-9|-|16
TGTGCCAGCAGCTTGGACAGGAGGTTGAGTAACTATGGCTACACCTTC
CASSLDRRLSNYGYTF
>TRBD1|TRBJ1-2|TRBV11-3|-|14
TGTGCCAGCAGCCTCAGCCGGGACAGCAAATTTGACACCTTC
CASSLSRDSKFDTF
>TRBD1|TRBJ2-7|TRBV11-2|-|15
TGTGCCAGCAGCTTGATCTCCGGGACAGCCTACGAGCAGTACTTC
CASSLISGTAYEQYF
>TRBD2|TRBJ2-1|TRBV30|-|14
TGTGCCTGGAGTGTATTTGCGGGAGTTAGTGAGCAGTTCTTC
CAWSVFAGVSEQFF
>-|TRBJ1-5|TRBV19|-|16
TGTGCCAGTAGTCCAACAGGGATCCCCTATAATCAGCCCCAGCATTTT
CASSPTGIPYNQPQHF
>-|TRBJ2-2|TRBV27|once|16
TGTGCCAGCAGTGGCGACAGAAAACCGAACACCGGGGAGCTGTTTTTT
CASSGDRKPNTGELFF
>-|TRBJ2-1|TRBV7-7|-|13
TGTGCTAGCAGCCCCGAGTCAGGGAATGAGCAGTTCTTC
CASSPESGNEQFF
>-|TRBJ2-1|TRBV29-1|few|14
TGCAGCGTTGAATTGGTCATCTCCTACAATGAGCAGTTCTTC
CSVELVISYNEQFF
>-|TRBJ2-7|TRBV28|-|15
TGTGCCAGCAGCCTTTCGGACCCTGGCTCCTACGAGCAGTACTTC
CASSLSDPGSYEQYF
>-|TRBJ2-1|TRBV19|-|15
TGTGCCAGTACCCCCGATGGGAGGACGGGGTATGAGCAGTTCTTC
CASTPDGRTGYEQFF
>-|TRBJ1-3|TRBV5-1|-|14
TGCGCCAGCAGCTTGGAGGGCACTGGAAACACCATATATTTT
CASSLEGTGNTIYF
>-|TRBJ1-1|TRBV6-2/TRBV6-3|-|16
TGTGCCAGCAGTTCGATACTTAGAGGGGTGAACACTGAAGCTTTCTTT
CASSSILRGVNTEAFF
>-|TRBJ2-1|TRBV7-9|-|14
TGTGCCACGACGTCAGGGACCTCCTACAATGAGCAGTTCTTC
CATTSGTSYNEQFF
>-|TRBJ2-5|TRBV12-2|once|19
TGTGCAAGTCGCTTAATGCTCGGACTAGCGGGAGTAAGGCAAGAGACCCAGTACTTC
CASRLMLGLAGVRQETQYF
>TRBD2|TRBJ2-3|TRBV7-9|few|15
TGTGCCAGCAGCCTGACTAGCGGGAGGGTCGGTACGCAGTATTTT
CASSLTSGRVGTQYF
>-|TRBJ2-7|TRBV13|-|15
TGTGCCAGCAGCAATACGGCAGGATTTACCTACGAGCAGTACTTC
CASSNTAGFTYEQYF
>TRBD2|TRBJ2-1|TRBV29-1|-|15
TGCAGCCATCGGACGACTAGCGGGATCGAAGATGAGCAGTTCTTC
CSHRTTSGIEDEQFF
>-|TRBJ1-1|TRBV6-5|-|11
TGTGCCAGCAGTTACTCACAGCAAGCTTTCTTT
CASSYSQQAFF
>-|TRBJ2-7|TRBV29-1|-|14
TGCAGCGTTCGTATTCAGGGCTTCACCTACGAGCAGTACTTC
CSVRIQGFTYEQYF
>TRBD1|TRBJ2-7|TRBV7-2|-|15
TGTGCCAGCAGCTTACGGACAGGGGCGACCTACGAGCAGTACTTC
CASSLRTGATYEQYF
>-|TRBJ1-3|TRBV3-1/TRBV3-2|-|17
TGTGCCAGCAGCCCCAGTGGGACACTGACCTCTGGAAACACCATATATTTT
CASSPSGTLTSGNTIYF
>-|TRBJ2-1|TRBV7-3|-|18
TGTGCCAGCAGCTTACCCCTCTTAGACAGGAATCCCTACAATGAGCAGTTCTTC
CASSLPLLDRNPYNEQFF
>TRBD1|TRBJ2-1|TRBV14|-|15
TGTGCCAGCAGCCAAGAGGGGACAGCTAACAATGAGCAGTTCTTC
CASSQEGTANNEQFF
>TRBD1|TRBJ2-7|TRBV19|-|14
TGTGCCAGTAGCGAAAACAGGGGTACCGACGAGCAGTACTTC
CASSENRGTDEQYF
>TRBD1|TRBJ1-1|TRBV6-4|few|16
TGTGCCAGCAGTCCTACAGGGGGCGTAGGGGGAACTGAAGCTTTCTTT
CASSPTGGVGGTEAFF